Reported below is one TCR beta chain. Its specificity is unknown. The data derive from a study of identical twins. Study-wide points: Carriage of fewer insertions was seen in abundant cord blood beta clonotypes, whereas memory repertoires showed none. The conclusions drew on cross-sectional statistical analysis instead of tracking the same donors.

TCRdb reprocessed the 5' RACE reads via MiXCR and lists one record per CDR3 protein. Of 1.5 million to 2 million distinct CDR3 sequences in the sample, 25% to 35% were seen once. The germline V gene has CDR1 DFQATT and CDR2 SNEGSKA (reference sequence). J gave up 3 bases and V 6 bases, and 4 bases lay outside the gene matches. The CDR3 has 15 residues. This receptor was identified in a newborn girl in good health. Specimen: cord blood. V gene TRBV20-1 combines with J gene TRBJ2-1, with 14 bases identical to TRBD2. CDR3 sequence (DNA): TGCAGTGCCGGACTAGCGGGGGGACTCTACAATGAGCAGTTCTTC. Translated: CSAGLAGGLYNEQFF.